One and the same sample provided the 18 T cell receptor beta chains below, sequenced in a study of cytomegalovirus exposure and HLA in healthy donors (dated by TCRdb to the late 2010s). Receptor amplification or capture employed the immunoSEQ multiplex PCR assay. For the multiplex PCR, a mixture combining 60 forward primers for TCR Vbeta segments and 13 reverse primers for TCR Jbeta segments was used. TCRdb obtained this table from immuneACCESS and retained in-frame rearrangements with V and J assigned. These tables miss some clones; where compared with another copy, unresolved V genes account for less than half of the shortfall, and the remainder is unexplained. Here the sample has about 140,000 clones; roughly 80% occur a single time. Roughly 8.8% of the sample rests with the top ten. Input material: PBMCs. These receptors all stem from a woman aged 45-65 years in good health and CMV-seropositive.

This chain links TRBV11-2 with TRBJ1-1; 10 bases agree with TRBD1. With 6 bases clipped from V and 2 bases from J, the junction kept 9 bases outside the gene matches. Germline V gene sequence: CDR1 SGHAT, CDR2 FQNNGV. The CDR3 sequence is 16 residues long. The CDR3 loop reads CASRSRGQGSNTEAFF. CDR3 DNA sequence: TGTGCCAGCAGATCCCGGGGACAGGGGTCAAACACTGAAGCTTTCTTT.

This chain uses TRBV28 with TRBJ1-2; D not certain. V was shortened by 6 bases and J by 0 bases, with 11 bases between the two germline ends. CDR1 is MDHEN and CDR2 is SYDVKM in the germline V gene. The CDR3 runs 14 residues. This CDR3 is CASRGPTANYGYTF. CDR3 DNA: TGTGCCAGCAGGGGCCCTACAGCTAACTATGGCTACACCTTC.

V gene TRBV4-3 combines with J gene TRBJ2-7; 8 nucleotides align to TRBD1. The CDR3 is made up of 16 amino acids. Trimming at V came to 2 bases and at J to 3 bases, leaving 9 bases not matched to a gene. Germline CDR1 reads LGHNA; CDR2 reads YSLEER. CDR3 protein: CASSQQRARGLYEQYF. The CDR3 nucleotides read TGCGCCAGCAGCCAACAGCGGGCCAGGGGGCTCTACGAGCAGTACTTC.

CDR3 in amino acids: CASSLVAGGPNEQFF. The CDR3 region has the DNA TGTGCCAGCAGCTTAGTTGCGGGGGGGCCCAATGAGCAGTTCTTC. The genes are TRBV7-6 and TRBJ2-1; TRBD2 aligns across 9 bases. CDR3 length: 15 residues. V trimming: 1 base; J trimming: 6 bases; junction bases outside the gene matches: 4. Germline CDR1 is SGHVS and CDR2 is FNYEAQ. Looking up the rest from reference TRBV7-6 and TRBJ2-1 gives the full variable domain: GAGVSQSPRYKVTKRGQDVALRCDPISGHVSLYWYRQALGQGPEFLTYFNYEAQQDKSGLPNDRFSAERPEGSISTLTIQRTEQRDSAMYRCASSLVAGGPNEQFFGPGTRLTVL.

The CDR3 is CAISDSGGSQPQHF. CDR3 coding DNA: TGTGCCATCAGTGATTCTGGGGGGAGTCAGCCCCAGCATTTT. The V call is TRBV10-3, the J call TRBJ1-5; D may be TRBD1 (5 bases). Germline V gene lookup returns CDR1 ENHRY and CDR2 SYGVKD. The CDR3 runs to 14 residues. Trimming removed 3 bases from V and 6 bases from J, with 12 bases in between.

The chain uses TRBV6-6 and TRBJ2-1, with a possible D match to TRBD1 (6 bases). The CDR3 totals 13 residues. Germline-derived CDR1 and CDR2 are MNHNY and SVGAGI (reference sequence). Trimming left V 2 bases short and J 10 bases short, with 12 bases between. CDR3 region: CASSYLERGEQFF. CDR3 DNA sequence: TGTGCCAGCAGTTACCTTGAGAGGGGGGAGCAGTTCTTC.

This clone was recorded once. V and J are TRBV7-9 and TRBJ2-7; D is undetermined. Trimming removed 4 bases from V and 6 bases from J, with 19 bases in between. This CDR3 has 15 amino acids. The germline V gene encodes CDR1 SEHNR and CDR2 FQNEAQ (reference sequence). As DNA, the CDR3 is TGTGCCAGCAGCTCCCCCGACATAACCATGTTCGAGCAGTACTTC. Its protein is CASSSPDITMFEQYF.

This clone came up a few times. The rearrangement links TRBV5-4 to TRBJ1-2, with 7 bases fitting TRBD1. The germline CDR1 and CDR2 sequences are SGHNT and YYREEE (reference sequence). Unmatched junction bases numbered 7, after V lost 4 bases and J lost 4 bases. This CDR3 contains 14 residues. CDR3 sequence (DNA): TGTGCCAGCAGCCCGGCTACAGGGGCCTATGGCTACACCTTC. Translated: CASSPATGAYGYTF.

This chain links TRBV5-1 with TRBJ2-5; 10 nucleotides match TRBD1. The CDR3 runs 14 residues. V gave up 4 bases and J gave up 2 bases; unmatched junction bases: 2. Germline V CDR1 and CDR2: SGHRS, YFSETQ. CDR3 amino acids: CASSGTGAQETQYF. DNA of the CDR3: TGCGCCAGCAGCGGGACAGGGGCGCAAGAGACCCAGTACTTC.

The chain has TRBV9 and TRBJ2-3; 9 nucleotides line up with TRBD2. The CDR3 consists of 15 residues. Trimming removed 3 bases from V and 8 bases from J; junction bases left unmatched: 10. CDR1 and CDR2 (germline): SGDLS, YYNGEE. The CDR3 bases are TGTGCCAGCAGCGCCCCCGTAGCGGGGGATGGTACGCAGTATTTT. Protein: CASSAPVAGDGTQYF.

This chain joins TRBV7-9 and TRBJ1-2; D perhaps matches TRBD1 (6 bases). Trimming pared 5 bases from V and 0 bases from J, leaving 16 bases between. Germline V gives CDR1 SEHNR, CDR2 FQNEAQ (reference sequence). The CDR3 totals 16 residues. The CDR3 DNA sequence: TGTGCCAGCAGCCGGAGGACAGACGAAGCTAACTATGGCTACACCTTC. This codes for CASSRRTDEANYGYTF.

The chain joins TRBV19 to TRBJ1-4; D perhaps matches TRBD1 (6 bases). The germline CDR1 and CDR2 sequences are LNHDA and SQIVND (reference sequence). The CDR3 is made up of 13 amino acids. The V and J ends lost 6 bases and 4 bases respectively, with 9 bases between them. The CDR3 loop reads CASRDRLNEKLFF. CDR3 in DNA: TGTGCCAGTAGGGACAGACTTAATGAAAAACTGTTTTTT.

This clone was seen once. V gene TRBV29-1 combines with J gene TRBJ2-1; D is perhaps TRBD1 (6 bases). The CDR3 length is 15 residues. V gave up 0 bases and J gave up 7 bases, with 16 bases separating them. Per the germline V gene, CDR1 is SQVTM and CDR2 is ANQGSEA. The CDR3 loop is CSVEDRTGRTNEQFF. The CDR3 DNA reads as TGCAGCGTTGAAGATCGCACAGGGAGAACGAATGAGCAGTTCTTC.

V and J are TRBV29-1 and TRBJ1-4, with 8 nucleotides matching TRBD1. V gave up 0 bases and J gave up 3 bases; unmatched junction bases: 6. CDR1 is SQVTM, CDR2 ANQGSEA, per germline. The CDR3 sequence is 16 residues long. The chain's CDR3 is CSVEETGARANEKLFF. Written as DNA, the CDR3 is TGCAGCGTTGAAGAGACAGGGGCCCGCGCTAATGAAAAACTGTTTTTT.

The CDR3: CASSLGQTYEQYF. CDR3 sequence (DNA): TGTGCCAGCAGCCTGGGACAGACTTACGAGCAGTACTTC. The V call is TRBV28, the J call TRBJ2-7; 7 bases agree with TRBD1. This CDR3 contains 13 residues. The trim removed 6 bases at V and 4 bases at J, leaving 6 bases unmatched. Germline V gives CDR1 MDHEN, CDR2 SYDVKM.

This chain links TRBV7-3 with TRBJ2-2; no reliable D call. Per germline, CDR1 SGHTA and CDR2 FQGTGA. The CDR3 is 16 residues long. V lost 7 bases and J lost 0, with 15 bases in between. This chain's CDR3 is CASNLRKATNTGELFF. Written as DNA, the CDR3 is TGTGCCAGCAACCTTAGAAAAGCGACGAACACCGGGGAGCTGTTTTTT.

This chain joins TRBV5-8 and TRBJ2-5, with 16 bases that match TRBD2. V lost 4 bases and J lost 1; bases outside the gene matches: 4. This CDR3 is built from 17 residues. Germline-derived CDR1 and CDR2 are SGHTS and YDEGEE. Here the CDR3 reads CASSTGLAGGLQETQYF. CDR3 nucleotides: TGTGCCAGCAGCACGGGACTAGCGGGGGGGCTCCAAGAGACCCAGTACTTC.

This clone was counted a few times. The chain carries TRBV14 and TRBJ2-7; unclear D gene. This CDR3 is 11 amino acids long. Germline values: CDR1 SGHDN, CDR2 FVKESK. Trimming shortened V by 2 bases and J by 6 bases, and 5 bases separated the two germline ends. The CDR3 spells CASSQFFEQYF. For the CDR3, the DNA is TGTGCCAGCAGCCAATTCTTCGAGCAGTACTTC.